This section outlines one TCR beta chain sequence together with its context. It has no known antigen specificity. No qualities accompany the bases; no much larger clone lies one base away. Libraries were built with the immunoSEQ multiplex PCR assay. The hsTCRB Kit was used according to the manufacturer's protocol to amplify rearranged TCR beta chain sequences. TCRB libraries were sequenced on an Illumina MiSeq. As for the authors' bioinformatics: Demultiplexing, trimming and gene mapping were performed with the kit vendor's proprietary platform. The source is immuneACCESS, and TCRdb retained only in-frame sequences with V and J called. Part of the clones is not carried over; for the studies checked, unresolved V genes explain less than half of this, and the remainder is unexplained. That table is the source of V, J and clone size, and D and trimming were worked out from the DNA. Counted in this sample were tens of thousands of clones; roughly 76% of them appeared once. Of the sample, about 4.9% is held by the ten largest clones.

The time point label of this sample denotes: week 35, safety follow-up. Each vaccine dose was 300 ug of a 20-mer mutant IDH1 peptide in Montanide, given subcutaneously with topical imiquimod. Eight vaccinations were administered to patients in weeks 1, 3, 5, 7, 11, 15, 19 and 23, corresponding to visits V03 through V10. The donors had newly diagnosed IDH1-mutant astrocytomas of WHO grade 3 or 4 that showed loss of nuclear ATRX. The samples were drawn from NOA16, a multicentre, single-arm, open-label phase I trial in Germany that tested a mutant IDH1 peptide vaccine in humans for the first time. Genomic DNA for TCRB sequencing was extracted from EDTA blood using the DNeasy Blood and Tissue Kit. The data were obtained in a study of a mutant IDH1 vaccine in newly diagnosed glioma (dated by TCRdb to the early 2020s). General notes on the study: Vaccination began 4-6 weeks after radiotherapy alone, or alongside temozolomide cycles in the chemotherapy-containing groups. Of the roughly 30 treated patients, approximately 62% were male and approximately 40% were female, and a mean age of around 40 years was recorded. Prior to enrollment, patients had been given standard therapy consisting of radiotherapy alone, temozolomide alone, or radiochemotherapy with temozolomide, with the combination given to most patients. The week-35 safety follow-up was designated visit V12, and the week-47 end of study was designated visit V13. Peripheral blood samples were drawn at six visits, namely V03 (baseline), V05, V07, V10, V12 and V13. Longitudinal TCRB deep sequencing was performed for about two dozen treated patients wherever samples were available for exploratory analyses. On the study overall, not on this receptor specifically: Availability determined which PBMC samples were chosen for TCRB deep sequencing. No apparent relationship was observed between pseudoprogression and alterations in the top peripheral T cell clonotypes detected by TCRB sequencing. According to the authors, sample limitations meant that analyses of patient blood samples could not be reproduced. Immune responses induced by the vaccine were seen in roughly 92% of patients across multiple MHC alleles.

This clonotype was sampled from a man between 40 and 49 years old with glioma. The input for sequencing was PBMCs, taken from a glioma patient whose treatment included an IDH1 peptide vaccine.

CDR3 region: CASSLGTGGSSEKLFF. The nucleotide sequence is given as TGTGCCAGCAGCTTAGGTACAGGGGGCTCATCCGAAAAACTGTTTTTT. The V and J genes are TRBV5-4 and TRBJ1-4; TRBD1 agrees with 9 junctional bases. Looking up the germline V gene (reference sequence) yields CDR1 SGHNT and CDR2 YYREEE. Germline trimming amounts to 2 bases on V and 8 bases on J, with 10 as the count of junction bases outside the gene matches. Its CDR3 holds 16 amino acids, cysteine through phenylalanine. The entry retains the CDR3 DNA only, 48 bases that are in frame from base 1.